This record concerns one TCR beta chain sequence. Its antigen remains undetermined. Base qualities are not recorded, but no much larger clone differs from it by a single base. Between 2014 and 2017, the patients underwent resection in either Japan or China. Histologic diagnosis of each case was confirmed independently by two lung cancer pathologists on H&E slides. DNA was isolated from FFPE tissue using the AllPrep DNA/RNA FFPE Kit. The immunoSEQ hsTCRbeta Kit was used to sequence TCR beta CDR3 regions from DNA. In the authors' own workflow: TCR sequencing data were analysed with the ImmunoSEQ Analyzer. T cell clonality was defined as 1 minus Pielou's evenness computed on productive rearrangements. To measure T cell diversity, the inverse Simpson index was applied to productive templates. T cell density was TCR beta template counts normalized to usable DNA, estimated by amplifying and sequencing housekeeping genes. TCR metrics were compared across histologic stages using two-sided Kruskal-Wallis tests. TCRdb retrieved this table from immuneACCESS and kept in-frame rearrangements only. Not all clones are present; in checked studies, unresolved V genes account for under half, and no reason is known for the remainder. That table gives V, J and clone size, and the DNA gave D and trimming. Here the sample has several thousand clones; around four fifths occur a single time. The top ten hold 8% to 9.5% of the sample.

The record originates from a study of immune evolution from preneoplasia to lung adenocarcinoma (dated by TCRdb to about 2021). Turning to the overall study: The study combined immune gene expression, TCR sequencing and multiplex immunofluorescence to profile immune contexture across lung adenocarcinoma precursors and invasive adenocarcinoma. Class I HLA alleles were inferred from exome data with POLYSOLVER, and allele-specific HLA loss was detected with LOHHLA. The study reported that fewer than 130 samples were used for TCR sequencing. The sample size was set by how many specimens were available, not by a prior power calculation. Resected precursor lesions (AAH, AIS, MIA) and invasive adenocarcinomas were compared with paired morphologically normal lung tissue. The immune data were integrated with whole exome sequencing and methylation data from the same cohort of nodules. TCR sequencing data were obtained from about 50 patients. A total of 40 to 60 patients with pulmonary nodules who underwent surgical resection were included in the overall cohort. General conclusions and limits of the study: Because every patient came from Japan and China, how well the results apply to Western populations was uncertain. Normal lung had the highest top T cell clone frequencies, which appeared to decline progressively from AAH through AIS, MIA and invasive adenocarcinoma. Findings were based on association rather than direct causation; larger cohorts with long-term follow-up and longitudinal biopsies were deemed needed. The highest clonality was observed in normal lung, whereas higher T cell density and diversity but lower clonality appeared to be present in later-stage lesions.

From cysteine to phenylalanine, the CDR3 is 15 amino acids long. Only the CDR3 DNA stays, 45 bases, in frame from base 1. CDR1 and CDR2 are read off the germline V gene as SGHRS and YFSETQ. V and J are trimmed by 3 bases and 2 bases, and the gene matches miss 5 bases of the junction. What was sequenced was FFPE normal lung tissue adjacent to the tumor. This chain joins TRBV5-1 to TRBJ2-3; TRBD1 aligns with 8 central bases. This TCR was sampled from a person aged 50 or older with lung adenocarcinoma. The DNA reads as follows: TGCGCCAGCAGCTCTGGGGGACAGGTCACAGATACGCAGTATTTT. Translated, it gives CASSSGGQVTDTQYF.